Below, 21 T cell receptor beta chains from the same sample are listed, as sequenced in a study of cytomegalovirus exposure and HLA in healthy donors. TCRdb keeps only in-frame clones here, not all; method: immunoSEQ multiplex PCR. The sample has 150,000 to 200,000 clones; roughly 91% are singletons. Material for sequencing was PBMCs. The receptors shown here come from a man aged 18 to 35 in good health and CMV-seronegative.

V usage is TRBV7-9 and J usage is TRBJ2-5; D is possibly TRBD2 (6 bases). CDR1 is SEHNR, CDR2 FQNEAQ, per germline (reference sequence). The CDR3 loop spans 14 amino acids. The ends were cut back, 6 bases at V and 2 bases at J, with 13 bases in the middle. CDR3 DNA sequence: TGTGCCAGCAGTGGAGGGTCGGGGCAAGAGACCCAGTACTTC. Encoded protein: CASSGGSGQETQYF.

The chain recombines TRBV27 with TRBJ2-2; D unclear. Looked up from germline, CDR1 is MNHEY and CDR2 is SMNVEV (reference sequence). There are 13 residues in the CDR3. Trimming left V 6 bases short and J 5 bases short, with 10 bases between. The CDR3 region has the DNA TGTGCCAGCAGCCCCCTCAGAACCGGGGAGCTGTTTTTT. Its protein is CASSPLRTGELFF.

V gene TRBV28 combines with J gene TRBJ2-7; TRBD1 might be the D (6 bases). Per the germline V gene, CDR1 is MDHEN and CDR2 is SYDVKM. The CDR3 runs 18 residues. The V gene lost 5 bases and the J gene lost 0 bases, with 23 bases spanning the gap. Here the CDR3 reads CASSVRNRTADSSYEQYF. In nucleotides, the CDR3 is TGTGCCAGCAGTGTTCGAAATCGGACAGCCGACAGCTCCTACGAGCAGTACTTC.

Only one count was recorded for this clone. In nucleotides, the CDR3 is TGCGCCAGCAGTGAGACAATGAACACTGAAGCTTTCTTT. This codes for CASSETMNTEAFF. The chain employs TRBV10-1 and TRBJ1-1; no reliable D call. This CDR3 has 13 amino acids. The ends were cut back, 2 bases at V and 0 bases at J, with 4 bases in the middle. CDR1 and CDR2 from the germline V gene are WNHNN and SYGVQD (reference sequence).

The J gene is TRBJ2-7, the V gene TRBV19; TRBD1 might be the D (6 bases). The V and J ends lost 7 bases and 3 bases respectively, with 16 bases between them. The CDR3 sequence is 14 residues long. Germline V gene lookup returns CDR1 LNHDA and CDR2 SQIVND (reference sequence). CDR3 nucleotide sequence: TGTGCCAGTAATCCCGGACAGCAATTCTACGAGCAGTACTTC. This translates into CASNPGQQFYEQYF.

The V and J genes are TRBV10-3 and TRBJ2-3; possible D gene TRBD2, 5 bases. Deletions cut 3 bases from V and 3 bases from J, with 13 bases between. The CDR3 has 15 residues. Looked up from germline, CDR1 is ENHRY and CDR2 is SYGVKD. This chain's CDR3 is CAISEGNRGTDTQYF. CDR3 nucleotide sequence: TGTGCCATCAGTGAAGGGAACAGAGGGACAGATACGCAGTATTTT.

The chain combines TRBV5-1 with TRBJ2-3; TRBD1 matches 9 bases. CDR3 size: 15 residues. From germline, CDR1 is SGHRS and CDR2 YFSETQ. The J segment lost 3 bases and the V segment lost 4 bases, leaving 6 bases of the junction unmatched. CDR3 in DNA: TGCGCCAGCAGCGTCACCGGGACAGGGACAGATACGCAGTATTTT. Protein product: CASSVTGTGTDTQYF.

The V call is TRBV11-2, the J call TRBJ2-7; 7 bases match TRBD1. V was clipped by 5 bases and J by 2 bases; unmatched bases: 12. Germline CDR1 is SGHAT and CDR2 is FQNNGV. CDR3 length: 16 residues. Here the CDR3 reads CASSPTTGINPYEQYF. The CDR3 DNA reads as TGTGCCAGCAGCCCTACGACAGGGATCAATCCCTACGAGCAGTACTTC.

This clone was seen more than once but under ten times. CDR3 DNA sequence: TGTGCCAGCAGCCCAGGGTTGGCCGGGGAGCTGTTTTTT. Its protein is CASSPGLAGELFF. The V gene is TRBV6-5, the J gene TRBJ2-2; weak D call: TRBD1 (5 bases). The CDR3 has 13 amino acids. Trimming took 6 bases from V and 6 from J, leaving 11 bases between them. The germline CDR1 and CDR2 sequences are MNHEY and SVGAGI.

This chain uses TRBV27 with TRBJ2-3, with D possibly TRBD1 on 6 matching bases. The germline V gene encodes CDR1 MNHEY and CDR2 SMNVEV (reference sequence). Trimming stripped 5 bases from V and 4 bases from J, with 19 bases between. The CDR3 is made up of 16 amino acids. CDR3 region: CASSPGLNRVADTQYF. The DNA for the CDR3 is TGTGCCAGCAGTCCAGGACTTAACAGGGTCGCAGATACGCAGTATTTT.

This chain connects TRBV28 to TRBJ2-7, with 8 bases matching TRBD1. CDR1 and CDR2 (germline): MDHEN, SYDVKM. Trimming removed 6 bases from V and 6 bases from J; junction bases left unmatched: 10. The CDR3 length is 14 residues. This CDR3 is CASRHGQGLGEQYV. The CDR3 bases are TGTGCCAGCAGGCACGGACAGGGTCTTGGCGAGCAGTACGTC.

The chain couples TRBV27 to TRBJ1-2; D is possibly TRBD1 (6 bases). The CDR3 is 14 amino acids. The V and J ends lost 6 bases and 1 base respectively, with 12 bases between them. Germline loops: CDR1 MNHEY, CDR2 SMNVEV (reference sequence). The DNA for the CDR3 is TGTGCCAGCAGACCGACAGGCAGTAACTATGGCTACACCTTC. Translation: CASRPTGSNYGYTF.

In its sample, this clone was seen once. The J gene is TRBJ1-2, the V gene TRBV6-5, with TRBD1 identical over 9 bases. The CDR3 extends over 14 amino acids. Germline V lookup: CDR1 MNHEY, CDR2 SVGAGI. Trimming took 7 bases from V and 4 from J; bases not matched to a gene: 7. The CDR3 DNA follows: TGTGCCAGCATCAAACAGGGGGCTGGCTATGGCTACACCTTC. This gives the protein CASIKQGAGYGYTF.

This rearrangement joins TRBV6-6 to TRBJ2-6; possible D gene TRBD1, 5 bases. Germline V gives CDR1 MNHNY, CDR2 SVGAGI (reference sequence). V shed 7 bases and J shed 0 bases, with 7 bases lying between them. The CDR3 spans 14 residues. CDR3 protein: CASKGDSGANVLTF. The CDR3 DNA is TGTGCCAGCAAAGGGGACTCTGGGGCCAACGTCCTGACTTTC.

This clone was seen just once. This rearrangement joins TRBV4-1 to TRBJ1-2; D possibly corresponds to TRBD1 (5 bases). The germline V gene encodes CDR1 MGHRA and CDR2 YSYEKL. Trimming left V 1 base short and J 4 bases short, with 16 bases between. The CDR3 contains 16 residues. Here the CDR3 reads CASSQGAGRGTYGYTF. The CDR3 DNA reads as TGCGCCAGCAGCCAAGGGGCCGGGCGGGGGACCTATGGCTACACCTTC.

This chain uses TRBV28 with TRBJ1-2; 8 bases match TRBD1. The V gene end was trimmed by 6 bases and the J gene end by 8 bases; junction bases not matched to a gene: 14. Germline-derived CDR1 and CDR2 are MDHEN and SYDVKM. The CDR3 sequence is 15 residues long. The chain's CDR3 is CASRPDRGGFLGYTF. Written as DNA, the CDR3 is TGTGCCAGCAGGCCTGACAGGGGAGGATTCTTGGGCTACACCTTC.

The rearrangement uses TRBV30 and TRBJ1-2, with TRBD1 as a possible D gene (6 bases). V dropped 8 bases and J dropped 6 bases, with 10 bases sitting between them. The CDR3 loop spans 10 amino acids. Germline V gene sequence: CDR1 GTSNPN, CDR2 SVGIG (reference sequence). The CDR3 loop is CAHGGHGYTF. The CDR3 DNA is TGTGCCCACGGGGGGCATGGCTACACCTTC.

The chain couples TRBV19 to TRBJ2-3, with TRBD2 matching 10 bases. The CDR3 is 15 amino acids. Germline V lookup: CDR1 LNHDA, CDR2 SQIVND (reference sequence). The J segment lost 0 bases and the V segment lost 6 bases, leaving 3 bases of the junction unmatched. The CDR3 region is CASRRTSGSTDTQYF. The DNA for the CDR3 is TGTGCCAGTAGACGGACTAGCGGCAGCACAGATACGCAGTATTTT.

The chain uses TRBV18 and TRBJ2-7; 7 positions agree with TRBD1. Germline V gene data show CDR1 as KGHSH and CDR2 as LQKENI. CDR3 length: 15 residues. V lost 6 bases to trimming and J lost 5 bases; unmatched junction nucleotides: 13. CDR3 protein: CASSISRTGSNEQYV. In DNA, the CDR3 is TGTGCCAGCTCCATCTCACGGACAGGTTCCAACGAGCAGTACGTC.

This clone was found a few times. This sequence joins TRBV5-1 and TRBJ1-2, with a tentative D call TRBD1 (6 bases). The CDR3 extends over 13 amino acids. With 4 bases removed from V and 3 bases from J, the gap between germline ends came to 10 bases. Germline V gene sequence: CDR1 SGHRS, CDR2 YFSETQ. CDR3: CASSLGQYYGYTF. CDR3 DNA sequence: TGCGCCAGCAGCCTCGGACAGTACTATGGCTACACCTTC.

The rearrangement joins TRBV4-1 to TRBJ2-7, with D perhaps matching TRBD2 (6 bases). This CDR3 has 15 amino acids. Germline V lookup: CDR1 MGHRA, CDR2 YSYEKL. V lost 4 bases, J lost 0 bases, and 13 bases lay in between. The CDR3: CASSLGEDGSYEQYV. The DNA for the CDR3 is TGCGCCAGCAGCCTAGGGGAGGACGGCTCCTACGAGCAGTACGTC.